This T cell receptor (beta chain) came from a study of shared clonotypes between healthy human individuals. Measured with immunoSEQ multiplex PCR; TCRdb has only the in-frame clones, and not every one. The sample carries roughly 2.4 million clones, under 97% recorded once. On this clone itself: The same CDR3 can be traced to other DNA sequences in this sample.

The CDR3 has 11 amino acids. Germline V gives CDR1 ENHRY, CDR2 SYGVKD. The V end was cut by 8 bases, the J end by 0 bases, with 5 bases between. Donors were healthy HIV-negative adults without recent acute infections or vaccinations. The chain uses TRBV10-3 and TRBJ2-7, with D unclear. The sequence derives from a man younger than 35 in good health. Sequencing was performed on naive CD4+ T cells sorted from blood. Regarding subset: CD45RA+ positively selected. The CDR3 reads CAIRSSYEQYF. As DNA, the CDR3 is TGTGCCATCCGAAGCTCCTACGAGCAGTACTTC.